This T cell receptor (beta chain) is drawn from a study of blood T cell repertoires in COVID-19 (TCRdb year 2020). About the investigation overall: The collaborator samples originated in the United States, Italy and Spain and spanned the acute and convalescent phases of COVID-19. The prospective study material was composed of cDNA or gDNA derived from T cells, B-cell-depleted T cells, or PBMCs. Subjects who had been exposed to COVID-19, were actively infected with it, or had recovered from it provided the deeply sampled blood TCRbeta repertoires that made up the dataset. The repertoires were released in a freely available public database intended as a resource for research on the immune response to SARS-CoV-2. Samples came from the ongoing ImmuneRACE study (first 160 participants) plus 1,254 subjects from 6 global collaborators. Nearly every sample came with metadata listing a de-identified subject ID, COVID-19 status, age in years and sex. Where available, HLA class I and class II types were taken from metadata supplied by the sample provider and were not determined by assay-based typing.

Whole blood was collected in K2EDTA tubes by collaborating institutions according to the institutions' own protocols. For TCRbeta analysis, collaborators shipped samples as frozen whole blood, isolated PBMCs, or DNA extracted from either of those sample types. On this clone: Which antigen it targets is not known. No per-base quality is available; no much larger clone lies one base away.

TCRbeta CDR3 regions were amplified from genomic DNA using the immunoSEQ Assay, a bias-controlled multiplex PCR. On the study's bioinformatics: Nucleated cell counts per sample were estimated from amplification of reference gene primers within the assay. To quantify the absolute abundance of each unique TCRbeta CDR3 rearrangement, sequence reads were collapsed and filtered. For each sample, productive Simpson clonality was calculated as the square root of Simpson's diversity index over productive rearrangements. TCRdb re-hosts the immuneACCESS table, in-frame sequences only. Its copies lack some clones; in the studies checked, an unresolved V gene accounts for under half of them, and the cause for the rest is not known. V and J calls and clone size follow that table, whereas D and trimming were derived from the DNA. The sample table shows a few hundred thousand clones, and about 85% are seen once. Jointly, the top ten make up around 3.4% of the sample.

Summary of the overall study and its limitations: Clinical and demographic metadata were provided uncurated, with the amount varying by source and participant.

V is reduced by 3 bases and J by 8 bases, leaving a spacing of 17 bases between them. The germline V gene gives CDR1 as SGHTA and CDR2 as FQGTGA. The CDR3 measures 15 amino acids from cysteine to phenylalanine. CDR3 DNA is the only sequence kept; it has 45 bases, read in frame from the first base. Sequencing used peripheral blood. The rearrangement combines TRBV7-3 with TRBJ2-1, with the D segment identity uncertain. The sequence came from a young woman with acute or convalescent COVID-19. The DNA sequence is TGTGCCAGCAGCTTGTTTGTGGGCAGTATCGATGAGCAGTTCTTC. Translated, this gives CASSLFVGSIDEQFF.